The rows below give T cell receptor beta chains drawn from one sample of a study of T-cell reconstitution after alpha-beta-depleted transplantation in children. TCRdb re-derived calls from the PCR reads in MiXCR, one entry per CDR3 protein. The sample holds around 230,000 distinct CDR3 sequences, about 15% seen once. Here the sequenced sample was PBMCs, mostly from graft donor cells, taken 360 days after TCRalphabeta/CD19-depleted stem cell transplant. These TCRs come from a male patient between 2 and 10 years old who had a stem cell transplant for acute lymphoblastic leukemia, so the T cells may come from the graft donor. Each CDR3 is given without its conserved first and last residue. The D gene is left open where the match is weak. The size of a clone is reported for some rows only, either as once, few or many, or as a class for expanded clones.

d_gene,v_gene,abundance,j_gene,CDR3aa
-,TRBV5-1,-,TRBJ2-7,ASQGTGNYEQY
-,TRBV12-3/TRBV12-4,few,TRBJ2-7,ASSLAGVSEQY
-,TRBV5-6,-,TRBJ2-1,ASSSYTDKQF
-,TRBV18,few,TRBJ1-1,ASSPPIETLNTEAF
TRBD1,TRBV10-3,few,TRBJ2-2,AITGQGADTGELF
TRBD1,TRBV28,-,TRBJ2-1,ASIIRDSSYNEQF
TRBD1,TRBV28,few,TRBJ2-3,ATGTGTGADTQY
-,TRBV4-3,few,TRBJ2-1,ASSQVAGPGHEQF
TRBD2,TRBV7-9,-,TRBJ2-7,ASSPSRGVPLGEQY
-,TRBV5-1,-,TRBJ2-1,ASSARGPGRGDEQF
-,TRBV5-1,-,TRBJ1-2,ASSPVQGGYGYT
-,TRBV20-1,-,TRBJ2-7,SALSSQPLGSPYEQY
-,TRBV7-6,few,TRBJ1-5,ASSLGQGSQH
TRBD2,TRBV2,many,TRBJ2-3,ASSRGGNTDTQY
TRBD2,TRBV2,few,TRBJ2-4,ASGPRDYINIQY
TRBD1,TRBV24-1,-,TRBJ1-5,ATSDPGQAQEDQH